A single sample gave rise to the 2 T cell receptor beta chains below, sequenced in a study of Ad26.COV2.S vaccination and SARS-CoV-2 variants. Some clones are missing from TCRdb's copy, which holds only in-frame ones; the method was immunoSEQ multiplex PCR. The profile shows about 480,000 clones, approximately 90% of them singletons. Treatment specified: around 19 received Ad26.COV2.S at low or high dose, single or two shots; 5 received placebo; per-sample allocation not given. It was on day 63 after the first vaccine or placebo injection that samples were taken. The material sequenced was peripheral blood, taken in a trial of Ad26.COV2.S vaccine versus placebo. These receptors originate from a person aged 18-60 years who received the Ad26.COV2.S COVID-19 vaccine or a placebo.

The chain couples TRBV28 to TRBJ1-5, with D unresolved. The germline V gene encodes CDR1 MDHEN and CDR2 SYDVKM. This CDR3 has 16 amino acids. Trimming pared 2 bases from V and 0 bases from J, leaving 11 bases between. The CDR3 here is CASSLDPGYSNQPQHF. The CDR3 bases are TGTGCCAGCAGTTTAGACCCCGGGTATAGCAATCAGCCCCAGCATTTT.

V usage is TRBV24-1 and J usage is TRBJ2-1; 11 nucleotides align to TRBD2. The CDR3 covers 16 residues. V was pared by 3 bases and J by 10 bases, with 10 bases of the junction left unmatched. The germline CDR1 and CDR2 sequences are KGHDR and SFDVKD. CDR3 region: CATSDTASGGPWEQFF. The CDR3 region has the DNA TGTGCCACCAGTGATACCGCTAGCGGGGGGCCCTGGGAGCAGTTCTTC.